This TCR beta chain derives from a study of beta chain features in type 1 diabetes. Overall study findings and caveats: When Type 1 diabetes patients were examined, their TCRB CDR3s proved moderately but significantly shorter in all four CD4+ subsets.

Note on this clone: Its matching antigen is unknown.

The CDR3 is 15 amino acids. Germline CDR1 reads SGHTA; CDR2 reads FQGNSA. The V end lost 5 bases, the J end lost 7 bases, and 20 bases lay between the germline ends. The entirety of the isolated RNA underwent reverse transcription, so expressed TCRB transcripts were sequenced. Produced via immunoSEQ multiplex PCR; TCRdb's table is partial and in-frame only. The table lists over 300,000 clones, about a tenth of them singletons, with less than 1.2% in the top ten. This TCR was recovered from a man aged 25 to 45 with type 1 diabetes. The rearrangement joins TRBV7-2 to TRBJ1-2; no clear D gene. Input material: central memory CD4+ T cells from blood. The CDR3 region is CASSPHGDVSGGYTF. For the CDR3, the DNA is TGTGCCAGCAGCCCTCATGGCGATGTCAGCGGTGGCTACACCTTC.